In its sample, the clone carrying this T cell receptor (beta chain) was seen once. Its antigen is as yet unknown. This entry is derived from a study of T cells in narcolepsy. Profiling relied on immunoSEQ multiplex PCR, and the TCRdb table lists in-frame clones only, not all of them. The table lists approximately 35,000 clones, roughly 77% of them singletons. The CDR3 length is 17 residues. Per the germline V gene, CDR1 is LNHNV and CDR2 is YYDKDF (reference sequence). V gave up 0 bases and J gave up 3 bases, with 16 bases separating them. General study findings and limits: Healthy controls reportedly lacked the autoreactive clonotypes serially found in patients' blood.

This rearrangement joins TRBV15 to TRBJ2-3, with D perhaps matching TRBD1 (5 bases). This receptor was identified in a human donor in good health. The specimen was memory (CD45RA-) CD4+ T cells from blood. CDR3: CATSRDYGQGMTDTQYF. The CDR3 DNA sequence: TGTGCCACCAGCAGAGATTATGGCCAGGGAATGACAGATACGCAGTATTTT. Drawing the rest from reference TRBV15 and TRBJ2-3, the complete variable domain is DAMVIQNPRYQVTQFGKPVTLSCSQTLNHNVMYWYQQKSSQAPKLLFHYYDKDFNNEADTPDNFQSRRPNTSFCFLDIRSPGLGDTAMYLCATSRDYGQGMTDTQYFGPGTRLTVL.